Listed below are T cell receptor beta chains from one sample, sequenced in a study of T cell responses to AZD1222 COVID-19 vaccine. Sequenced by immunoSEQ multiplex PCR; TCRdb stores in-frame clones only, minus some. The data show some 120,000 clones, 85% seen once. The source was peripheral blood, collected 28 days after the second AZD1222 dose. These receptors all stem from an adult who received the AZD1222 COVID-19 vaccine. Both conserved end residues are part of each CDR3. A D gene is named only where the DNA matches it firmly. Clone size is shown for a subset of rows, as once, few, many or a class of expanded clone.

CDR3aa: CASSELAAVGGNTIYF
CDR3nt: TGTGCCAGCAGTGAATTGGCAGCGGTTGGTGGAAACACCATATATTTT
v_gene: TRBV6-1
d_gene: -
j_gene: TRBJ1-3
abundance: -

CDR3aa: CASSQAESWGTGYTF
CDR3nt: TGTGCCAGCAGCCAAGCGGAAAGTTGGGGGACGGGCTACACCTTC
v_gene: TRBV14
d_gene: -
j_gene: TRBJ1-2
abundance: -

CDR3aa: CASSLETGSGANVLTF
CDR3nt: TGTGCCAGCAGCTTGGAGACAGGCTCTGGGGCCAACGTCCTGACTTTC
v_gene: TRBV5-4
d_gene: -
j_gene: TRBJ2-6
abundance: -

CDR3aa: CASSGSGQGGTGNTIYF
CDR3nt: TGTGCCAGCAGTGGGTCTGGACAGGGGGGGACTGGAAACACCATATATTTT
v_gene: TRBV6-1
d_gene: TRBD1
j_gene: TRBJ1-3
abundance: -

CDR3aa: CASRKPGGSYNEQFF
CDR3nt: TGTGCCAGCCGCAAACCGGGGGGCTCCTACAATGAGCAGTTCTTC
v_gene: TRBV7-2
d_gene: TRBD2
j_gene: TRBJ2-1
abundance: -

CDR3aa: CASNTATISAETQYF
CDR3nt: TGTGCCAGCAACACTGCTACTATCTCGGCGGAGACCCAGTACTTC
v_gene: TRBV3-1/TRBV3-2
d_gene: -
j_gene: TRBJ2-5
abundance: -

CDR3aa: CASTRGRLDYTF
CDR3nt: TGTGCCAGCACAAGGGGGCGACTAGACTACACCTTC
v_gene: TRBV6-5
d_gene: TRBD1
j_gene: TRBJ1-2
abundance: -

CDR3aa: CASSQDAWGTGGGEKLFF
CDR3nt: TGTGCCAGCAGCCAAGATGCGTGGGGGACAGGGGGTGGTGAAAAACTGTTTTTT
v_gene: TRBV3-1/TRBV3-2
d_gene: TRBD1
j_gene: TRBJ1-4
abundance: -

CDR3aa: CATGPSTSPHTDTQYF
CDR3nt: TGTGCCACCGGCCCTTCGACCAGCCCTCACACAGATACGCAGTATTTT
v_gene: TRBV24-1
d_gene: -
j_gene: TRBJ2-3
abundance: -

CDR3aa: CASTQGAYNEQFF
CDR3nt: TGTGCCAGCACCCAAGGGGCCTACAATGAGCAGTTCTTC
v_gene: TRBV11-2
d_gene: -
j_gene: TRBJ2-1
abundance: -

CDR3aa: CASSRGGANSYEQYF
CDR3nt: TGTGCCAGCAGCCGGGGCGGGGCGAATTCCTACGAGCAGTACTTC
v_gene: TRBV6-2/TRBV6-3
d_gene: -
j_gene: TRBJ2-7
abundance: -

CDR3aa: CASSYSLANEQYF
CDR3nt: TGTGCCAGCAGTTACTCTCTGGCCAACGAGCAGTACTTC
v_gene: TRBV6-2/TRBV6-3
d_gene: -
j_gene: TRBJ2-7
abundance: once

CDR3aa: CASSLFGTGDGYTF
CDR3nt: TGTGCCAGCAGCCTCTTCGGGACAGGGGATGGCTACACCTTC
v_gene: TRBV2
d_gene: TRBD1
j_gene: TRBJ1-2
abundance: -

CDR3aa: CAISGGTAPNYGYTF
CDR3nt: TGTGCCATCAGTGGGGGGACCGCTCCTAACTATGGCTACACCTTC
v_gene: TRBV10-3
d_gene: -
j_gene: TRBJ1-2
abundance: -

CDR3aa: CASSLAARGPLAGELFF
CDR3nt: TGTGCCAGCAGCTTGGCTGCTCGTGGGCCTCTGGCCGGGGAGCTGTTTTTT
v_gene: TRBV5-4
d_gene: -
j_gene: TRBJ2-2
abundance: -

CDR3aa: CASSSWNQPQHF
CDR3nt: TGTGCCAGCAGTAGCTGGAATCAGCCCCAGCATTTT
v_gene: TRBV2
d_gene: -
j_gene: TRBJ1-5
abundance: -

CDR3aa: CASSYGWAVDTEAFF
CDR3nt: TGTGCCAGCAGTTACGGCTGGGCCGTCGACACTGAAGCTTTCTTT
v_gene: TRBV6-5
d_gene: -
j_gene: TRBJ1-1
abundance: -

CDR3aa: CASSIPQRGGIRKETQYF
CDR3nt: TGTGCCAGTAGTATCCCGCAGAGGGGGGGGATTCGCAAAGAGACCCAGTACTTC
v_gene: TRBV19
d_gene: -
j_gene: TRBJ2-5
abundance: -

CDR3aa: CASSQTTGSYEQYF
CDR3nt: TGTGCCAGCTCACAAACGACAGGGTCCTACGAGCAGTACTTC
v_gene: TRBV18
d_gene: TRBD1
j_gene: TRBJ2-7
abundance: -

CDR3aa: CASSVQGVDEQFF
CDR3nt: TGTGCCAGCTCAGTACAGGGGGTAGATGAGCAGTTCTTC
v_gene: TRBV18
d_gene: TRBD1
j_gene: TRBJ2-1
abundance: few

CDR3aa: CASSYFGGGHTGELFF
CDR3nt: TGTGCCAGCAGTTACTTTGGCGGGGGGCACACCGGGGAGCTGTTTTTT
v_gene: TRBV6-5
d_gene: TRBD2
j_gene: TRBJ2-2
abundance: -

CDR3aa: CATSRDRDLVGIQYF
CDR3nt: TGTGCCACCAGCAGAGACCGGGACCTGGTGGGCATTCAGTACTTC
v_gene: TRBV15
d_gene: -
j_gene: TRBJ2-4
abundance: -

CDR3aa: CASSIGPRGGNQPQHF
CDR3nt: TGTGCCAGTAGTATAGGTCCACGCGGGGGCAATCAGCCCCAGCATTTT
v_gene: TRBV19
d_gene: -
j_gene: TRBJ1-5
abundance: -

CDR3aa: CASSARFDSPLHF
CDR3nt: TGTGCCAGCAGCGCACGATTCGATTCACCCCTCCACTTT
v_gene: TRBV11-2
d_gene: -
j_gene: TRBJ1-6
abundance: -

CDR3aa: CASSRNIAPNTEAFF
CDR3nt: TGTGCCAGCAGCCGAAACATCGCCCCGAACACTGAAGCTTTCTTT
v_gene: TRBV3-1/TRBV3-2
d_gene: -
j_gene: TRBJ1-1
abundance: -

CDR3aa: CASSLYSGERSPLHF
CDR3nt: TGTGCCAGCAGTTTATATTCAGGGGAAAGGTCACCCCTCCACTTT
v_gene: TRBV28
d_gene: -
j_gene: TRBJ1-6
abundance: -

CDR3aa: CASRTNRGPALVSNTEAFF
CDR3nt: TGTGCCAGCAGAACAAACAGGGGGCCGGCGTTGGTATCGAACACTGAAGCTTTCTTT
v_gene: TRBV21-1
d_gene: -
j_gene: TRBJ1-1
abundance: -

CDR3aa: CAWSTGNTALYTF
CDR3nt: TGTGCCTGGAGTACTGGGAATACTGCGCTCTACACCTTC
v_gene: TRBV30
d_gene: -
j_gene: TRBJ1-2
abundance: -

CDR3aa: CASSPYTGELFF
CDR3nt: TGTGCCAGCTCTCCATACACCGGGGAGCTGTTTTTT
v_gene: TRBV18
d_gene: -
j_gene: TRBJ2-2
abundance: -

CDR3aa: CASSQDSPSGTYNEQFF
CDR3nt: TGCGCCAGCAGCCAAGATTCGCCTAGCGGGACCTACAATGAGCAGTTCTTC
v_gene: TRBV4-1
d_gene: TRBD2
j_gene: TRBJ2-1
abundance: -

CDR3aa: CASSPLTGRRGEKLFF
CDR3nt: TGTGCCAGCAGTCCCCTGACAGGAAGACGTGGGGAAAAACTGTTTTTT
v_gene: TRBV27
d_gene: -
j_gene: TRBJ1-4
abundance: -

CDR3aa: CASSYYYSGDQPQHF
CDR3nt: TGTGCCAGCAGTTACTACTACTCCGGGGATCAGCCCCAGCATTTT
v_gene: TRBV6-5
d_gene: -
j_gene: TRBJ1-5
abundance: -

CDR3aa: CASSGFRGTYEQYF
CDR3nt: TGTGCCAGTAGTGGATTCAGGGGGACCTACGAGCAGTACTTC
v_gene: TRBV19
d_gene: TRBD1
j_gene: TRBJ2-7
abundance: few

CDR3aa: CASSDRTADNTGELFF
CDR3nt: TGCGCCAGCAGTGATCGAACAGCTGATAACACCGGGGAGCTGTTTTTT
v_gene: TRBV10-1
d_gene: -
j_gene: TRBJ2-2
abundance: -

CDR3aa: CASSLATLGPQHF
CDR3nt: TGTGCCAGCAGCTTAGCGACCTTGGGGCCCCAGCATTTT
v_gene: TRBV7-6
d_gene: -
j_gene: TRBJ1-5
abundance: -

CDR3aa: CASSFRGNTEAFF
CDR3nt: TGTGCCAGCAGCTTCAGGGGGAACACTGAAGCTTTCTTT
v_gene: TRBV7-8
d_gene: -
j_gene: TRBJ1-1
abundance: -

CDR3aa: CAWGTSGANVLTF
CDR3nt: TGTGCCTGGGGAACTTCTGGGGCCAACGTCCTGACTTTC
v_gene: TRBV30
d_gene: -
j_gene: TRBJ2-6
abundance: -

CDR3aa: CSVPGNTEAFF
CDR3nt: TGCAGTGTTCCAGGGAACACTGAAGCTTTCTTT
v_gene: TRBV20-1
d_gene: -
j_gene: TRBJ1-1
abundance: -

CDR3aa: CASSSLRGQDSYEQYF
CDR3nt: TGTGCCAGCAGCAGTTTGAGGGGACAGGACTCCTACGAGCAGTACTTC
v_gene: TRBV28
d_gene: TRBD1
j_gene: TRBJ2-7
abundance: -

CDR3aa: CASSQRAASMGYTF
CDR3nt: TGCGCCAGCAGCCAAAGGGCCGCCTCTATGGGCTACACCTTC
v_gene: TRBV4-1
d_gene: -
j_gene: TRBJ1-2
abundance: -

CDR3aa: CASSQGGMVSGANVLTF
CDR3nt: TGCGCCAGCAGCCAAGGGGGGATGGTCTCTGGGGCCAACGTCCTGACTTTC
v_gene: TRBV4-3
d_gene: -
j_gene: TRBJ2-6
abundance: -

CDR3aa: CASSSRAEAFF
CDR3nt: TGTGCCAGCAGTAGCAGAGCCGAAGCTTTCTTT
v_gene: TRBV12-3/TRBV12-4
d_gene: -
j_gene: TRBJ1-1
abundance: once

CDR3aa: CASQLGTGSTEAFF
CDR3nt: TGTGCTAGTCAGTTAGGGACAGGGAGCACTGAAGCTTTCTTT
v_gene: TRBV12-5
d_gene: TRBD1
j_gene: TRBJ1-1
abundance: -

CDR3aa: CAIRDFDWDPYEQYF
CDR3nt: TGTGCCATCAGGGACTTCGACTGGGATCCCTACGAGCAGTACTTC
v_gene: TRBV10-3
d_gene: -
j_gene: TRBJ2-7
abundance: -

CDR3aa: CATSRDFGGGGTEAFF
CDR3nt: TGTGCCACCAGCAGAGATTTCGGGGGCGGGGGCACTGAAGCTTTCTTT
v_gene: TRBV15
d_gene: -
j_gene: TRBJ1-1
abundance: -

CDR3aa: CASSYGDRGTEAFF
CDR3nt: TGTGCCAGCAGTTACGGTGACAGGGGTACTGAAGCTTTCTTT
v_gene: TRBV6-5
d_gene: TRBD1
j_gene: TRBJ1-1
abundance: -

CDR3aa: CASSFQTSDEQYF
CDR3nt: TGTGCCAGCAGCTTTCAAACCTCCGACGAGCAGTACTTC
v_gene: TRBV5-4
d_gene: -
j_gene: TRBJ2-7
abundance: -

CDR3aa: CASSQDTTGGREAFF
CDR3nt: TGTGCCAGCAGCCAGGACACGACAGGGGGCCGGGAGGCTTTCTTT
v_gene: TRBV3-1/TRBV3-2
d_gene: TRBD1
j_gene: TRBJ1-1
abundance: -

CDR3aa: CASSARTGVPLHF
CDR3nt: TGTGCCAGCAGCGCCCGGACAGGGGTACCCCTCCACTTT
v_gene: TRBV9
d_gene: TRBD1
j_gene: TRBJ1-6
abundance: -